The rows below give T cell receptor beta chains drawn from one sample of a study of blood T cells in healthy people across ages. TCRdb recomputed calls from the 5' RACE reads with MiXCR, one row per CDR3 protein. Of 700,000 to 900,000 distinct CDR3 sequences listed, about 55% were seen once; the top ten hold about two fifths. The sample consisted of blood. Receptors originate from an elderly man in good health. The CDR3 runs from the conserved cysteine through the conserved F or W. A D gene is named only where the DNA matches it firmly. Clone size appears in some rows only: once, few, many, or a class for an expanded clone.

>.|TRBV9|TRBJ2-7|TRBD2
TGTGCCAGCAGCGTGGACTCCGGGACTAGCAGGAGGTACGAGCAGTACTTC
CASSVDSGTSRRYEQYF
>.|TRBV4-1|TRBJ2-3|.
TGCGCCAGCAGCCCCCGTCTAGTTTCAGATACGCAGTATTTT
CASSPRLVSDTQYF
>.|TRBV11-2|TRBJ2-6|.
TGTGCCAGCAGCTTCATTGCTGGGGCCAACGTCCTGACTTTC
CASSFIAGANVLTF
>.|TRBV20-1|TRBJ2-7|TRBD1
TGCAGTGCCAGAGATGAGGACAGGGTGTACTTC
CSARDEDRVYF
>few|TRBV28|TRBJ2-1|.
TGTGCCACCGCCGCTAGGGCAATGGCCCTAAATGAGCAGTTCTTC
CATAARAMALNEQFF
>.|TRBV30|TRBJ1-2|.
TGTGCCTGGAGTGTACCACCGACCTATGGCTACACCTTC
CAWSVPPTYGYTF
>.|TRBV6-5|TRBJ2-7|TRBD2
TGTGCCAGCAGTCAAACCCCACTAGCGGGAGCCTACGAGCAGTACTTC
CASSQTPLAGAYEQYF
>.|TRBV6-5|TRBJ1-4|.
TGTGCCAGCAGTTACCAAGCCTGGATTTCCACGACAGGCATTAATGAAAAACTGTTTTTT
CASSYQAWISTTGINEKLFF
>.|TRBV9|TRBJ2-1|.
TGTGCCAGCAGCGTAGTGGGGGTGAATGAGCAGTTCTTC
CASSVVGVNEQFF
>few|TRBV20-1|TRBJ1-1|TRBD1
TGCAGTGCTAGAGCGCGGACCCGGGACAGGGGGCCAGGGAACACTGAAGCTTTCTTT
CSARARTRDRGPGNTEAFF
>once|TRBV7-2|TRBJ2-4|.
TGTGTCAGCACCCTGAAAACGGGAGCAAACATTCAGTACTTC
CVSTLKTGANIQYF
>.|TRBV7-3|TRBJ2-2|.
TGTGCCAGCAGCGAGACGGGGGTTGGCGGGGAGCTGTTTTTT
CASSETGVGGELFF
>.|TRBV20-1|TRBJ2-7|TRBD2
TGCAGTGCTAGAGATCTCGGCGGGAGTTTCGACGAGCAGTACTTC
CSARDLGGSFDEQYF
>.|TRBV20-1|TRBJ2-3|TRBD2
TGCAGTGCTGAGCGGGAACGCACAGATACGCAGTATTTT
CSAERERTDTQYF
>few|TRBV2|TRBJ2-7|.
TGTGCCGGCGGGACGACACCCTACGAGCAGTACTTC
CAGGTTPYEQYF
>.|TRBV6-1|TRBJ1-1|TRBD1
TGTGCCAGCAGAATAGGACAGGGACAGTCAGCTTTCTTT
CASRIGQGQSAFF
>.|TRBV18|TRBJ2-1|TRBD1
TGTGCCAGCTCCGGACAGGGGAACGATGAGCAGTTCTTC
CASSGQGNDEQFF
>once|TRBV11-2|TRBJ2-7|TRBD2
TGTGCCAGCAGCTCTACTAGCGGGGCCGGGGAGCAGTACTTC
CASSSTSGAGEQYF
>few|TRBV29-1|TRBJ2-1|TRBD2
TGCAGCGTAATCGGCCTAGCGGCCTCCGGGCAGTTCTTC
CSVIGLAASGQFF
>few|TRBV20-1|TRBJ1-2|.
TGCAGTGCTAGTACAGGCATCGCCTATGGCTACACCTTC
CSASTGIAYGYTF
>.|TRBV4-3|TRBJ1-2|.
TGCGCCAGCAGCCAAGATTGGGAGGGCATCGGGTCCTATGGCTACACCTTC
CASSQDWEGIGSYGYTF
>.|TRBV5-1|TRBJ2-2|TRBD2
TGCGCCAGCAGCTTGGAAGTGCCGACTAGCGGGGTTACCGGGGAGCTGTTTTTT
CASSLEVPTSGVTGELFF
>.|TRBV20-1|TRBJ2-1|.
TGCAGTGCTAGAGAATCAGCCGTCTCCTACAATGAGCAGTTCTTC
CSARESAVSYNEQFF
>.|TRBV12-3/TRBV12-4|TRBJ2-1|.
TGTGCCAGCAGCCAAAAGCGAGCTTCCTACAATGAGCAGTTCTTC
CASSQKRASYNEQFF
>.|TRBV20-1|TRBJ1-2|.
TGCAGTGCTAGAGTAATCCACAAGGAGCCTATCTATGGCTACACCTTC
CSARVIHKEPIYGYTF
>.|TRBV11-2|TRBJ2-5|TRBD1
TGTGCCAGCAGCAACAGGGGCCGAGGGACCCGGTACTTC
CASSNRGRGTRYF
>many|TRBV7-9|TRBJ2-7|.
TGTGCCAGCAGCTTCCAGGGAGAGCAGTACTTC
CASSFQGEQYF
>.|TRBV7-9|TRBJ2-7|TRBD1
TGTGCCAGCACGATACAGGGGTACTACGAGCAGTACTTC
CASTIQGYYEQYF
>once|TRBV12-3/TRBV12-4|TRBJ2-1|.
TGTGCCAGCAGTTTAAGGACTACCCCTTACAATGAGCAGTTCTTC
CASSLRTTPYNEQFF
>.|TRBV18|TRBJ2-7|TRBD2
TGTGCCAGCTCACCAGGGAGGGCCCACGAGCAGTACTTC
CASSPGRAHEQYF
>many|TRBV5-1|TRBJ2-7|.
TGCGCCAGCAGCCCGGGGATTGCCTACGAGCAGTACTTC
CASSPGIAYEQYF
>few|TRBV21-1|TRBJ2-3|.
TGTGCCAGCAGCAAAGCGAGGCAGGGGGATACGCAGTATTTT
CASSKARQGDTQYF
>few|TRBV12-3/TRBV12-4|TRBJ1-5|.
TGTGCCAGCAGAGAGGGCCCCAATCAGCCCCAGCATTTT
CASREGPNQPQHF
>.|TRBV3-1|TRBJ2-1|.
TGTGCCAGCACCGACGGGGCCTACAATGAGCAGTTCTTC
CASTDGAYNEQFF
>.|TRBV9|TRBJ2-2|.
TGTGCCAGCAGTTCCCCTCGGGAGACTCTCCACGGGGAGCTGTTTTTT
CASSSPRETLHGELFF
>.|TRBV18|TRBJ1-2|.
TGTGCCAGCTCCGCCAGGTCGGAGACTGCCTATGGCTACACCTTC
CASSARSETAYGYTF
>.|TRBV29-1|TRBJ2-7|TRBD1
TGCAGCGTGGTTACGGACAGGGGGCGGGCCGAGCAGTACTTC
CSVVTDRGRAEQYF
>.|TRBV7-8|TRBJ2-4|.
TGTGCCAGCAGCAAGTACGCGGAGCTAGCCAAAAACATTCAGTACTTC
CASSKYAELAKNIQYF
>.|TRBV20-1|TRBJ2-1|TRBD2
TGCAGTGCTAGAGATGCGGCTAGCGGGAGCATAAATGAGCAGTTCTTC
CSARDAASGSINEQFF
>.|TRBV6-6|TRBJ2-5|.
TGTGCCAGCAGTCCCCCCTCGGGGACACAAGAGACCCAGTACTTC
CASSPPSGTQETQYF
>.|TRBV6-5|TRBJ2-7|.
TGTGCCAGCAGTTACTGGATGATGACGGGGAGTGGAGGTGGGGAGCAGTACTTC
CASSYWMMTGSGGGEQYF
>.|TRBV11-2|TRBJ2-5|.
TGTGCCAGCAGCCCAAACAGGCGGGGTGGAGAGACCCAGTACTTC
CASSPNRRGGETQYF
>.|TRBV11-2|TRBJ2-3|.
TGTGCCAGCAGCCAGGCGGGCGATGCGCAGTATTTT
CASSQAGDAQYF
>.|TRBV9|TRBJ2-1|.
TGTGCCAGCAGCGCGCCCCCGTTGTTCTACAATGAGCAGTTCTTC
CASSAPPLFYNEQFF
>few|TRBV21-1|TRBJ2-1|.
TGTGCCAGCAGACTAACGACGGCTGAGCAGTTCTTC
CASRLTTAEQFF
>.|TRBV20-1|TRBJ2-3|TRBD2
TGCAGTGCTAGAGTCGTAGCGGGAGCGGCAGATACGCAGTATTTT
CSARVVAGAADTQYF
>few|TRBV7-2|TRBJ2-7|TRBD1
TGTGCCAGCAGCGCCCAGACAGGGTTAGGGGAGCAGTACTTC
CASSAQTGLGEQYF
>.|TRBV6-6|TRBJ1-6|.
TGTGCCAGCAGCTACATTCGCGGGGGTGATTCACCCCCCCACTTT
CASSYIRGGDSPPHF
>.|TRBV27|TRBJ2-2|.
TGTGCCAGCAGTTTATACGCCGGGGAGCTGTTTTTT
CASSLYAGELFF
>few|TRBV20-1|TRBJ1-6|.
TGCAGTGCTAGAGTTGCGAGAGCATCCTATAATTCACCCCTCCACTTT
CSARVARASYNSPLHF
>.|TRBV12-3/TRBV12-4|TRBJ2-7|.
TGTGCCAGCAGCCCGGGGCCTGAATACTACGAGCAGTACTTC
CASSPGPEYYEQYF